The clone carrying this T cell receptor beta chain was seen ten or more times. Its antigen is not known. The length of the CDR3 is 15 residues. Germline-derived CDR1 and CDR2 are LGHNA and YSLEER. Trimming pared 0 bases from V and 3 bases from J, leaving 11 bases between. These data come from a study of T cells after yellow fever vaccination. Study observations and caveats: Contamination of FACS-sorted repertoires by abundant clonotypes from the bulk population could occur. A secondary response was less intense yet reached its peak sooner, at day 5 versus 15. Boosting was followed by the reappearance of most primary-vaccination clones (about 96% CD4, about 88% CD8).

From the 5' RACE reads, TCRdb called clonotypes with MiXCR, one entry per CDR3 protein. Here the sample spans about 300,000 distinct CDR3 sequences, under 5% being singletons. This TCR came from a man aged 18 to 29 who received the YFV17D yellow fever vaccine. The sample consisted of PBMCs, taken 5 days after the yellow fever booster vaccination. This chain connects TRBV4-3 to TRBJ2-5; D is ambiguous. CDR3 loop: CASSQDYNKKETQYF. The CDR3 DNA reads TGCGCCAGCAGCCAAGATTATAATAAGAAAGAGACCCAGTACTTC.